This TCR beta chain was identified in a study of response to subunit inactivated influenza vaccine. Study findings and constraints: The study's authors posited that every seasonal influenza vaccination enlists few new T cells.

Using its own MiXCR run on the RT-PCR reads, TCRdb lists one record per CDR3 protein. The sample yields hundreds of thousands of distinct CDR3 sequences, 15% to 18% seen once. Notes on this clonotype: Its matching antigen is unknown.

CDR3 length equals 10 residues. Trimming pared 4 bases from V and 2 bases from J, leaving 0 bases between. The germline gives CDR1 DFQATT, CDR2 SNEGSKA (reference sequence). The sample was PBMCs from blood, taken 11 to 12 days after vaccination. The genes are TRBV20-1 and TRBJ1-3; D call uncertain. This receptor was identified in a man aged 50 or older who received an inactivated influenza vaccine. The CDR3 DNA reads TGCAGTGCTACTGGAAACACCATATATTTT. Its protein product is CSATGNTIYF.